This T cell receptor (beta chain) was obtained from a study of CD8+CD57+ T cells in acquired aplastic anemia. About this clonotype itself: Its target is unknown.

There are 12 residues in the CDR3. The germline V gene has CDR1 SGHTA and CDR2 FQGTGA. V gave up 5 bases and J gave up 12 bases; unmatched junction bases: 10. Genomic DNA served as template for TCR beta VDJ and CDR3 profiling. One entry per CDR3 protein results from TCRdb running MiXCR on the reads. The top ten clones hold 3% to 5% of a sample with about 400,000 distinct CDR3 sequences, 55% to 70% of them seen once. Study-wide findings and caveats: Overlap between patients and controls comprised roughly 28 CD8+ CDR3 sequences.

The TCR originated in a human donor in good health, serving as a control. The sample consisted of sorted CD4+, CD8+, or CD8+CD57+ T cells (not recorded which) from PBMCs. V and J are TRBV7-3 and TRBJ2-7; 7 bases agree with TRBD1. The CDR3 region is CASSAASTGTYF. CDR3 coding DNA: TGTGCCAGCAGCGCCGCCTCGACAGGGACGTACTTC.